This T cell receptor beta chain derives from a study of T cell repertoires in cytomegalovirus infection. Study background: In public TCR beta signatures, there were indications of both CMV infection and matching HLA type.

TCRdb itself ran the reads through MiXCR, one entry per CDR3 protein. This sample has about 250,000 distinct CDR3 sequences, with about 18% found just once. The CDR3 length is 15 residues. Looked up from germline, CDR1 is LNHDA and CDR2 is SQIVND (reference sequence). The V and J ends lost 11 bases and 2 bases, in that order; junction bases with no gene match: 11. As regards this clonotype: Its antigen is not known. A much larger clone differs from this one at a single base, so this may be a read error.

General observations from the study: The study identified carriers of CMV plus the relevant HLA from cumulative public TCR beta family frequency.

The source is a human donor in good health (CMV status not recorded). Some clones in this sample may be carry-over from other donors' samples. Sample: CD8+ T cells from PBMCs. The rearrangement joins TRBV19 to TRBJ2-1; 8 bases agree with TRBD2. The CDR3 sequence: CACTPGGNPYNEQFF. CDR3 nucleotide sequence: TGTGCCTGTACCCCGGGGGGGAACCCCTACAATGAGCAGTTCTTC.